The 27 T cell receptor beta chains below all came from one sample that was sequenced in a study of cytomegalovirus exposure and HLA in healthy donors. Researchers ran the PCR with 60 Vbeta and 13 Jbeta primers. The protocol was immunoSEQ multiplex PCR, while the TCRdb copy is restricted to in-frame clones and leaves out a portion. The top ten hold about 2.6% of the sample, which has under 150,000 clones, under 75% seen once. The sequenced sample was PBMCs. These receptors were taken from a woman in her 40s in good health and CMV-seronegative.

V and J are TRBV7-2 and TRBJ2-5; no clear D. The CDR3 totals 13 residues. Germline values: CDR1 SGHTA, CDR2 FQGNSA. The ends were cut back, 1 base at V and 4 bases at J, with 7 bases in the middle. The CDR3 nucleotides read TGTGCCAGCAGCTTAGTTAGAAGAGAGACCCAGTACTTC. This sequence encodes CASSLVRRETQYF.

In this sample, this clone turned up a few times. The gene calls are TRBV5-1 and TRBJ2-5, with D perhaps TRBD1 (6 bases). Germline CDR1 SGHRS, CDR2 YFSETQ. There are 14 residues in the CDR3. Trimming removed 8 bases at V and 4 bases at J, with 18 bases between. The CDR3 nucleotides read TGCGCCAGGGTTAAGGGGGTATTACGAGAGACCCAGTACTTC. Translated: CARVKGVLRETQYF. Full variable domain (outside the CDR3, taken from reference TRBV5-1 and TRBJ2-5): KAGVTQTPRYLIKTRGQQVTLSCSPISGHRSVSWYQQTPGQGLQFLFEYFSETQRNKGNFPGRFSGRQFSNSRSEMNVSTLELGDSALYLCARVKGVLRETQYFGPGTRLLVL.

This chain's CDR3 is CASTPRDRAGYEQYF. In DNA form, the CDR3 reads TGTGCCAGCACCCCGAGGGATAGGGCCGGCTACGAGCAGTACTTC. The chain has TRBV19 and TRBJ2-7, with D possibly TRBD2 on 5 matching bases. The V end was cut by 9 bases, the J end by 3 bases, with 21 bases between. The CDR3 totals 15 residues. Germline V gene sequence: CDR1 LNHDA, CDR2 SQIVND (reference sequence).

The chain is built from TRBV5-1 and TRBJ2-3; D not certain. Germline CDR1 SGHRS, CDR2 YFSETQ. The CDR3 is 13 amino acids. V lost 6 bases and J 0 bases, leaving 8 bases between the germline ends. As DNA, the CDR3 is TGCGCCAGCAAAACAGTGAGCACAGATACGCAGTATTTT. Protein: CASKTVSTDTQYF.

The chain joins TRBV5-1 to TRBJ1-2; 8 nucleotides match TRBD1. V lost 3 bases, J lost 3 bases, and 7 bases stayed unmatched. This CDR3 has 15 amino acids. Germline V gene data show CDR1 as SGHRS and CDR2 as YFSETQ. Here the CDR3 DNA reads TGCGCCAGCAGCTATGACAGGGGATTCGACTATGGCTACACCTTC. Amino acid sequence: CASSYDRGFDYGYTF.

The rearrangement uses TRBV7-9 and TRBJ2-7; 9 nucleotides line up with TRBD1. This CDR3 comprises 15 residues. The germline gives CDR1 SEHNR, CDR2 FQNEAQ (reference sequence). V lost 2 bases and J lost 2; bases outside the gene matches: 4. DNA of the CDR3: TGTGCCAGCAGCTTATCGGGGGACAGGGCCTACGAGCAGTACTTC. Translated, it gives CASSLSGDRAYEQYF. Complete variable domain (other parts from reference TRBV7-9 and TRBJ2-7): DTGVSQNPRHKITKRGQNVTFRCDPISEHNRLYWYRQTLGQGPEFLTYFQNEAQLEKSRLLSDRFSAERPKGSFSTLEIQRTEQGDSAMYLCASSLSGDRAYEQYFGPGTRLTVT.

The chain has TRBV11-2 and TRBJ2-1; 10 bases match TRBD2. Losses at the gene ends were 4 bases for V and 10 bases for J; bases not matched to a gene: 7. CDR1 and CDR2 (germline): SGHAT, FQNNGV. The CDR3 runs to 14 residues. CDR3 sequence: CASSSGLAGGEQFF. The CDR3 nucleotides read TGTGCCAGCAGCTCCGGGTTAGCGGGGGGCGAGCAGTTCTTC.

The rearrangement uses TRBV7-8 and TRBJ1-1; D unclear. Deletions cut 5 bases from V and 1 base from J, with 5 bases between. The CDR3 extends over 12 amino acids. CDR1 and CDR2 (germline): SGHVS, FQNEAQ. The CDR3 protein is CASSRENTEAFF. In DNA form, the CDR3 reads TGTGCCAGCAGCCGGGAGAACACTGAAGCTTTCTTT.

A few counts support this clone. The rearrangement links TRBV2 to TRBJ2-5; TRBD1 matches at 9 bases. Germline V gene data show CDR1 as SNHLY and CDR2 as FYNNEI. V shed 3 bases and J 1 base; nucleotides not matched to a gene: 6. There are 16 residues in the CDR3. CDR3 sequence reads: CASSEGQGGAQETQYF. The CDR3 DNA reads TGTGCCAGCAGTGAGGGACAGGGTGGGGCCCAAGAGACCCAGTACTTC.

This chain links TRBV4-2 with TRBJ2-7; D might be TRBD1 (5 bases). Germline CDR1 LGHNA, CDR2 YNFKEQ. V was pared by 4 bases and J by 5 bases, with 21 bases between. This CDR3 contains 16 residues. The CDR3 spells CASSPSLWGRRDEQYF. The CDR3 DNA follows: TGTGCCAGCAGCCCGAGCTTATGGGGCCGACGGGACGAGCAGTACTTC.

This clone has a single count. The J gene is TRBJ2-1, the V gene TRBV6-5; D might be TRBD1 (5 bases). CDR1 is MNHEY, CDR2 SVGAGI, per germline. The CDR3 has 15 amino acids. V lost 2 bases, J lost 4 bases, and 12 bases lay in between. CDR3 residues: CASSYGAPVYNEQFF. The CDR3 bases are TGTGCCAGCAGTTACGGGGCCCCGGTGTACAATGAGCAGTTCTTC.

The V gene is TRBV5-1, the J gene TRBJ1-1; D is unresolved. The CDR3 loop spans 12 amino acids. The ends were cut back, 0 bases at V and 7 bases at J, with 7 bases in the middle. From germline, CDR1 is SGHRS and CDR2 YFSETQ. CDR3 loop: CASSLVAGEAFF. In DNA, the CDR3 is TGCGCCAGCAGCTTGGTGGCGGGTGAAGCTTTCTTT.

There are a few counts of this clone. V gene TRBV6-6 combines with J gene TRBJ2-7, with TRBD1 matching over 9 bases. Germline CDR1 reads MNHNY; CDR2 reads SVGAGI (reference sequence). CDR3 length: 15 residues. V trimming: 4 bases; J trimming: 4 bases; junction bases outside the gene matches: 8. The CDR3 loop is CASSSLDRGPYEQYF. CDR3 DNA sequence: TGTGCCAGCAGTTCCCTGGACAGGGGCCCATACGAGCAGTACTTC.

The table lists this clone with a few counts. CDR3 sequence (DNA): TGCGCCAGCAGCTTGGCGGGGGGTGAAGCTTTCTTT. This sequence encodes CASSLAGGEAFF. The chain recombines TRBV5-1 with TRBJ1-1, with D maybe TRBD1 (5 bases). The CDR3 has 12 residues. Between the trimmed V and J ends, which lost 0 bases and 7 bases, there was a span of 7 bases. Per the germline V gene, CDR1 is SGHRS and CDR2 is YFSETQ.

The V gene is TRBV6-1, the J gene TRBJ2-7; tentative D call: TRBD1 (6 bases). CDR1 and CDR2 (germline): MNHNS, SASEGT. This CDR3 has 14 amino acids. Trimming removed 4 bases from V and 0 bases from J, with 10 bases in between. CDR3 in amino acids: CASSVTGTSYEQYF. The CDR3 DNA reads TGTGCCAGCAGTGTAACAGGGACCTCCTACGAGCAGTACTTC.

This chain uses TRBV7-9 with TRBJ1-2; TRBD1 matches 7 bases. This CDR3 contains 14 residues. The germline V gene encodes CDR1 SEHNR and CDR2 FQNEAQ (reference sequence). V dropped 6 bases and J dropped 6; count of bases not matched to a gene: 10. This CDR3 is CASSFAQGEHGYTF. The CDR3 DNA reads TGTGCCAGCAGTTTTGCCCAGGGGGAGCATGGCTACACCTTC.

This chain links TRBV7-2 with TRBJ1-1; 7 bases fit TRBD1. Trimming cost V 0 bases and J 4 bases; bases outside gene matches: 5. The length of the CDR3 is 15 residues. The germline V gene has CDR1 SGHTA and CDR2 FQGNSA. For the CDR3, the DNA is TGTGCCAGCAGCTTAGCCTCTCAGGGGGGCACTGAAGCTTTCTTT. Amino acids: CASSLASQGGTEAFF.

In this sample, this clone turned up a few times. The genes are TRBV6-5 and TRBJ1-1, with D uncertain. The CDR3 contains 15 residues. Trimming pared 7 bases from V and 1 base from J, leaving 16 bases between. Germline values: CDR1 MNHEY, CDR2 SVGAGI. The CDR3 loop reads CASKGRHGRNTEAFF. CDR3 nucleotides: TGTGCCAGCAAAGGGAGGCATGGGAGGAACACTGAAGCTTTCTTT.

The V gene is TRBV6-6, the J gene TRBJ2-7, with a tentative D call TRBD2 (5 bases). V was clipped by 2 bases and J by 0 bases, with 8 bases between them. CDR1 and CDR2 (germline): MNHNY, SVGAGI (reference sequence). This CDR3 is 14 amino acids long. CDR3 residues: CASSYERFSYEQYF. CDR3 nucleotides: TGTGCCAGCAGTTACGAGCGGTTCTCCTACGAGCAGTACTTC.

V gene TRBV11-3 combines with J gene TRBJ2-1; 9 nucleotides align to TRBD1. CDR1 and CDR2 (germline): SGHNT, YENEEA. This CDR3 comprises 14 residues. V gave up 5 bases and J gave up 8 bases; unmatched junction bases: 7. The CDR3 here is CASSAGTGIDEQFF. The CDR3 bases are TGTGCCAGCAGCGCCGGGACAGGGATCGATGAGCAGTTCTTC.

The V call is TRBV19, the J call TRBJ1-1; no definite D call. The CDR3 loop spans 12 amino acids. CDR1 LNHDA and CDR2 SQIVND come from the germline V gene (reference sequence). V was cut by 5 bases and J by 1 base, with 5 bases left in between. The CDR3 loop reads CASSLRNTEAFF. CDR3 bases: TGTGCCAGTAGTCTGAGGAACACTGAAGCTTTCTTT.

This chain uses TRBV5-1 with TRBJ2-2; tentatively, D is TRBD1 (5 bases). Germline CDR1 is SGHRS and CDR2 is YFSETQ. The CDR3 runs to 14 residues. The V end lost 3 bases, the J end lost 2 bases, and 8 bases lay between the germline ends. The CDR3 sequence: CASSSTGNTGELFF. The CDR3 nucleotides read TGCGCCAGCAGCTCCACAGGAAACACCGGGGAGCTGTTTTTT. The full variable domain, with the rest looked up from reference TRBV5-1 and TRBJ2-2, is KAGVTQTPRYLIKTRGQQVTLSCSPISGHRSVSWYQQTPGQGLQFLFEYFSETQRNKGNFPGRFSGRQFSNSRSEMNVSTLELGDSALYLCASSSTGNTGELFFGEGSRLTVL.

The CDR3 DNA reads TGTGCCAGCAGAGACAGGGACAGGGGAGGTTTGAACACTGAAGCTTTCTTT. Its translation: CASRDRDRGGLNTEAFF. This rearrangement joins TRBV7-8 to TRBJ1-1; TRBD1 matches 10 bases. V lost 6 bases to trimming and J lost 0 bases; unmatched junction nucleotides: 10. The CDR3 loop spans 17 amino acids. The V gene's germline CDR1 is SGHVS and CDR2 FQNEAQ.

The CDR3 bases are TGTGCCAGCAGTGAATGGGCCACAAATCCCTCCTACGAGCAGTACTTC. Translation: CASSEWATNPSYEQYF. V gene TRBV6-1 combines with J gene TRBJ2-5, with no clear D. With the DNA end fitting TRBJ2-7 better, the J assignment may be wrong. The CDR3 runs to 16 residues. CDR1 and CDR2 (germline): MNHNS, SASEGT.

The chain joins TRBV29-1 to TRBJ2-7, with D perhaps TRBD1 (5 bases). The CDR3 is 11 residues long. V lost 6 bases and J 4 bases, leaving 10 bases between the germline ends. The V gene's germline CDR1 is SQVTM and CDR2 ANQGSEA. CDR3 bases: TGCAGCGTCAGGGTTATGTACGAGCAGTACTTC. Its translation is CSVRVMYEQYF.

The rearrangement uses TRBV5-4 and TRBJ2-3, with 10 positions matching TRBD2. Germline CDR1 reads SGHNT; CDR2 reads YYREEE (reference sequence). The CDR3 spans 16 residues. With 2 bases clipped from V and 2 bases from J, the junction kept 5 bases outside the gene matches. In nucleotides, the CDR3 is TGTGCCAGCAGCTTCCGACTAGCGGGCTTCACAGATACGCAGTATTTT. It codes for CASSFRLAGFTDTQYF.

This chain connects TRBV10-1 to TRBJ2-5, with a possible D match to TRBD1 (5 bases). The CDR3 spans 13 residues. From germline, CDR1 is WNHNN and CDR2 SYGVQD (reference sequence). Trimming took off 2 bases at V and 5 bases at J, with 9 bases between the two ends. The CDR3 region has the DNA TGCGCCAGCAGTGAGATGGCAGGGGAGACCCAGTACTTC. This encodes CASSEMAGETQYF.